A single sample is the source of the 20 T cell receptor beta chains below, sequenced in a study of regulatory and conventional T cells in RAG deficiency. Method: immunoSEQ multiplex PCR; TCRdb's copy keeps in-frame clones and lacks some. The top ten hold about 17% of the sample, which has about 1,000 clones, about four fifths seen once. Source material: CD8+ T cells sorted from blood. These receptor sequences come from a human donor with RAG deficiency presenting as severe combined immunodeficiency.

The chain combines TRBV29-1 with TRBJ2-1; TRBD1 aligns across 9 bases. The CDR3 is made up of 15 amino acids. The trim removed 4 bases at V and 0 bases at J, leaving 4 bases unmatched. Per germline, CDR1 SQVTM and CDR2 ANQGSEA. DNA for the CDR3: TGCAGCGTTGGTGGGACAGGGAGCTCCTACAATGAGCAGTTCTTC. This sequence encodes CSVGGTGSSYNEQFF.

The chain recombines TRBV7-3 with TRBJ1-1; the D gene is possibly TRBD1 (5 bases). Trimming cost V 4 bases and J 0 bases, with 12 bases left between them. The CDR3 has 15 amino acids. Germline V gene data show CDR1 as SGHTA and CDR2 as FQGTGA. This chain's CDR3 is CASSSGTYLNTEAFF. For the CDR3, the DNA is TGTGCCAGCAGCTCCGGGACTTACCTGAACACTGAAGCTTTCTTT.

This clone was seen only once. The V and J genes are TRBV5-6 and TRBJ2-2; a weak D match, TRBD2 (6 bases). The CDR3 spans 16 residues. Germline loops: CDR1 SGHDT, CDR2 YYEEEE. The V end lost 3 bases, the J end lost 0 bases, and 12 bases lay between the germline ends. The CDR3 nucleotides are TGTGCCAGCAGCTCTTTTACTAGCCCGAACACCGGGGAGCTGTTTTTT. Amino acids: CASSSFTSPNTGELFF.

The chain recombines TRBV27 with TRBJ2-3; D is uncertain. CDR1 and CDR2 from the germline V gene are MNHEY and SMNVEV (reference sequence). There are 12 residues in the CDR3. Trimming shortened V by 4 bases and J by 3 bases, and 5 bases separated the two germline ends. CDR3 region: CASSSATDTQYF. DNA of the CDR3: TGTGCCAGCAGTTCGGCGACAGATACGCAGTATTTT.

This rearrangement joins TRBV5-4 to TRBJ1-2, with D unresolved. Germline loops: CDR1 SGHNT, CDR2 YYREEE (reference sequence). Deletions cut 6 bases from V and 4 bases from J, with 22 bases between. The CDR3 consists of 16 residues. CDR3 in amino acids: CASKYRIPGKTYGYTF. The CDR3 bases are TGTGCCAGCAAGTATCGCATACCAGGAAAGACCTATGGCTACACCTTC.

The chain couples TRBV28 to TRBJ1-4, with a possible D match to TRBD1 (6 bases). The CDR3 totals 16 residues. The germline V gene has CDR1 MDHEN and CDR2 SYDVKM. V was cut by 5 bases and J by 5 bases, with 18 bases left in between. DNA of the CDR3: TGTGCCAGCAGTCTTCACAACAGGGCCCTAAATGAAAAACTGTTTTTT. This translates into CASSLHNRALNEKLFF.

This chain uses TRBV27 with TRBJ2-6; D is unresolved. Germline V lookup: CDR1 MNHEY, CDR2 SMNVEV (reference sequence). The V end was cut by 2 bases, the J end by 4 bases, with 9 bases between. The CDR3 totals 15 residues. The CDR3: CASSLSIAGANVLTF. CDR3 DNA sequence: TGTGCCAGCAGTTTAAGTATCGCAGGGGCCAACGTCCTGACTTTC.

The rearrangement joins TRBV28 to TRBJ2-5, with unresolved D. The end of the DNA fits TRBJ2-7 better, so the J call may be wrong. The CDR3 sequence is 14 residues long. Germline V gives CDR1 MDHEN, CDR2 SYDVKM. CDR3 protein: CASSLLWLGYEQYF. CDR3 nucleotide sequence: TGTGCCAGCAGTTTATTATGGTTGGGGTACGAGCAGTACTTC.

The V and J genes are TRBV7-6 and TRBJ1-2; no reliable D call. Trimming removed 5 bases at V and 4 bases at J, with 23 bases between. In germline, CDR1 is SGHVS, CDR2 FNYEAQ. The CDR3 runs to 17 residues. CDR3 nucleotides: TGTGCCAGCAGCCCAAGGGCTAAATCTCGAAAGACCTATGGCTACACCTTC. Amino acids: CASSPRAKSRKTYGYTF.

The chain uses TRBV25-1 and TRBJ2-4; 9 bases are a match to TRBD1. V was clipped by 4 bases and J by 4 bases; unmatched bases: 2. In germline, CDR1 is MGHDK, CDR2 SYGVNS. The CDR3 has 14 amino acids. As DNA, the CDR3 is TGTGCCAGCAGTGGGGACAGGGAAAAAAACATTCAGTACTTC. Protein: CASSGDREKNIQYF.

The chain recombines TRBV27 with TRBJ2-7, with a weak D call TRBD1 (5 bases). Germline CDR1 reads MNHEY; CDR2 reads SMNVEV (reference sequence). The CDR3 spans 13 residues. V lost 4 bases to trimming and J lost 12 bases, with 19 bases between them. CDR3 sequence (DNA): TGTGCCAGCAGTTACCCCTCAGGGCATGGCCTGTACTTC. It yields the protein CASSYPSGHGLYF.

V usage is TRBV7-7 and J usage is TRBJ2-5; D may be TRBD1 or TRBD2 (5 bases each). This CDR3 region has 14 residues. Germline CDR1 and CDR2: SSHAT and FNYEAQ (reference sequence). V lost 1 base to trimming and J lost 2 bases, with 8 bases between them. CDR3 coding DNA: TGTGCCAGCAGCTTAGTAGGGGAGCAAGAGACCCAGTACTTC. This sequence encodes CASSLVGEQETQYF. Full variable domain (rest looked up from reference TRBV7-7 and TRBJ2-5): GAGVSQSPRYKVTKRGQDVTLRCDPISSHATLYWYQQALGQGPEFLTYFNYEAQPDKSGLPSDRFSAERPEGSISTLTIQRTEQRDSAMYRCASSLVGEQETQYFGPGTRLLVL.

In DNA, the CDR3 is TGTGCCAGCAGCTTGGCCTACGAGCAGTACTTC. The encoded protein is CASSLAYEQYF. This chain connects TRBV5-6 to TRBJ2-7; no clear D gene. CDR1 and CDR2 (germline): SGHDT, YYEEEE. The CDR3 has 11 amino acids. Deletions cut 0 bases from V and 2 bases from J, with 0 bases between.

The chain employs TRBV7-9 and TRBJ2-7; 9 bases align to TRBD1. After removal of 5 bases from V and 4 bases from J, the junction contained 0 bases not matched to a gene. The V gene's germline CDR1 is SEHNR and CDR2 FQNEAQ (reference sequence). The CDR3 spans 12 residues. This CDR3 is CASSGTGYEQYF. The CDR3 DNA reads as TGTGCCAGCAGCGGGACAGGGTACGAGCAGTACTTC.

This chain joins TRBV28 and TRBJ1-2; 8 positions match TRBD1. The CDR3 length is 13 residues. After removal of 4 bases from V and 7 bases from J, the junction contained 5 bases not matched to a gene. The V gene's germline CDR1 is MDHEN and CDR2 SYDVKM. This chain's CDR3 is CASSSDRVSGYTF. The CDR3 region has the DNA TGTGCCAGCAGTTCGGACAGGGTCTCTGGCTACACCTTC.

This chain links TRBV7-2 with TRBJ1-2; D may be TRBD1 (5 bases). From germline, CDR1 is SGHTA and CDR2 FQGNSA. This CDR3 region has 15 residues. V shed 3 bases and J shed 0 bases, with 11 bases lying between them. This CDR3 is CASSFLGAPNYGYTF. The DNA for the CDR3 is TGTGCCAGCAGCTTCCTCGGGGCCCCTAACTATGGCTACACCTTC.

J is TRBJ1-1 and V is TRBV6-5; no definite D call. The V end was cut by 5 bases, the J end by 1 base, with 14 bases between. Germline loops: CDR1 MNHEY, CDR2 SVGAGI. This CDR3 is built from 15 residues. The CDR3 coding sequence is TGTGCCAGCAGTAATCTATACATGGGGAACACTGAAGCTTTCTTT. Amino acid sequence: CASSNLYMGNTEAFF.

The chain employs TRBV9 and TRBJ2-1; TRBD2 agrees at 7 bases. The CDR3 runs 13 residues. The V gene end was trimmed by 0 bases and the J gene end by 9 bases; junction bases not matched to a gene: 3. CDR1 is SGDLS and CDR2 is YYNGEE in the germline V gene. The CDR3 bases are TGTGCCAGCAGCGTAGGGGGCGGGAGTGAGCAGTTCTTC. This codes for CASSVGGGSEQFF.

V and J are TRBV5-4 and TRBJ2-5, with D unresolved. Germline CDR1 is SGHNT and CDR2 is YYREEE (reference sequence). The CDR3 loop spans 14 amino acids. V was clipped by 4 bases and J by 0 bases, with 10 bases between them. CDR3 nucleotide sequence: TGTGCCAGCAGCCCGCCACAGTACCAAGAGACCCAGTACTTC. Translated: CASSPPQYQETQYF.

This chain links TRBV27 with TRBJ2-1; no reliable D call. The CDR3 covers 14 residues. V was cut by 2 bases and J by 2 bases, with 7 bases left in between. The germline V gene encodes CDR1 MNHEY and CDR2 SMNVEV (reference sequence). CDR3 sequence (DNA): TGTGCCAGCAGTTTAGCTCGGGCCTACAATGAGCAGTTCTTC. Amino acid sequence: CASSLARAYNEQFF.